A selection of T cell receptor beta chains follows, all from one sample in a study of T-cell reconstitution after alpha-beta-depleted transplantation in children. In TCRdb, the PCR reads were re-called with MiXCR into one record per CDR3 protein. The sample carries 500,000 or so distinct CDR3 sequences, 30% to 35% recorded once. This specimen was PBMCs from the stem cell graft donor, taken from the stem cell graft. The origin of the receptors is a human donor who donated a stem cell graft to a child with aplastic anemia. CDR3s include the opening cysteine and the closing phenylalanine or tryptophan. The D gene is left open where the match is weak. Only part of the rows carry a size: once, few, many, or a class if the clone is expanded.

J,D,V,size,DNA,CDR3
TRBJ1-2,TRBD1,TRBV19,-,TGTGCCAGTAGGGACAGGGACCTAAACTATGGCTACACCTTC,CASRDRDLNYGYTF
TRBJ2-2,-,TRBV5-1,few,TGCGCCAGCAGCTTGGGGGACCGCGGGGAGCTGTTTTTT,CASSLGDRGELFF
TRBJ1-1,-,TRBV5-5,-,TGTGCCAGCAGCTTGGCCCCCGGGGGCATGAGTTCGACTGAAGCTTTCTTT,CASSLAPGGMSSTEAFF
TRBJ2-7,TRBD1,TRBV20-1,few,TGCAGTGCTAGAGACACAGGGGGAACCTACGAGCAGTACTTC,CSARDTGGTYEQYF
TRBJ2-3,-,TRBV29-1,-,TGCAGCGTTGAAAGGGCCCGGACAGATACGCAGTATTTT,CSVERARTDTQYF
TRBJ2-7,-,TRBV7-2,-,TGTGCCAGCAGCTTAGAAGGACAGATCGGGTTGAGCGAGCAGTACTTC,CASSLEGQIGLSEQYF
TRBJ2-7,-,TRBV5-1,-,TGCGCCAGCAGCTTGCTCCCGGGACAAAGCTCCTACGAGCAGTACTTC,CASSLLPGQSSYEQYF
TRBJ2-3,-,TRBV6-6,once,TGTGCCAGCAGGACAGGCCTCACAGATACGCAGTATTTT,CASRTGLTDTQYF
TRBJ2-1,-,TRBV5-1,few,TGCGCCAGCAGCTTGGGGCCGCCCGTCAATGAGCAGTTCTTC,CASSLGPPVNEQFF
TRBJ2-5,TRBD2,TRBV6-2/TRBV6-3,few,TGTGCCAGCAGATGGGGACTAGCGGGACTCTCCGCAGAGACCCAGTACTTC,CASRWGLAGLSAETQYF
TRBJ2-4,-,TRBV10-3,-,TGTGCCATCAGTGATCAGAGTAGCTCCAGCAAAAACATTCAGTACTTC,CAISDQSSSSKNIQYF
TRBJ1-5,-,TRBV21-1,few,TGTGCCAGCAGCAAAGCAGGAAGGACCCAGCATTTT,CASSKAGRTQHF
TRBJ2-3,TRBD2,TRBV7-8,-,TGTGCCAGCAGCTTAGGACTAGCGGGAGGTGATACGCAGTATTTT,CASSLGLAGGDTQYF
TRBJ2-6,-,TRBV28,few,TGTGCCAGCAGTTTAGAGGGTCGGGGGTCAGGGGCCAACGTCCTGACTTTC,CASSLEGRGSGANVLTF
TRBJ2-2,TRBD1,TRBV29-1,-,TGCAGCGTTGAAAACAGGGGGAAGGCCGGGGAGCTGTTTTTT,CSVENRGKAGELFF
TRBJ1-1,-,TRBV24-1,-,TGTGCCACCAGTGATGCTGGCAGTTACCCTGAAGCTTTCTTT,CATSDAGSYPEAFF
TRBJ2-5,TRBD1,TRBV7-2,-,TGTGCCAGCAGCTTAGCGGGGGGACAGGGGACGACCCAGTACTTC,CASSLAGGQGTTQYF
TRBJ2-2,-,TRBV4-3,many,TGCGCCAGCAGCCAAGGTCGACTCAACACCGGGGAGCTGTTTTTT,CASSQGRLNTGELFF
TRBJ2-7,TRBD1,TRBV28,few,TGTGCCAGCAGTCGTACCGGGACAGGGACCTACGAGCAGTACTTC,CASSRTGTGTYEQYF
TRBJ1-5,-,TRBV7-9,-,TGTGCCAGCAGCTTTCCCGAGGGGCCCCAGCATTTT,CASSFPEGPQHF
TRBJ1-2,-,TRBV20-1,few,TGCAGTGCTAGAGCTCGACAGACGGTTGGCGGCTACACCTTC,CSARARQTVGGYTF
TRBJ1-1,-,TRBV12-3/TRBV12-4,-,TGTGCCAGCAAAAAGACACCGAACACTGAAGCTTTCTTT,CASKKTPNTEAFF
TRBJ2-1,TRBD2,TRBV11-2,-,TGTGCCAGCACCTACTGGGAGACTAGCAATGACAATGAGCAGTTCTTC,CASTYWETSNDNEQFF
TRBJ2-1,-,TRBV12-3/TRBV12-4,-,TGTGCCAGCACTCCCTGGGGGAATGAGCAGTTCTTC,CASTPWGNEQFF
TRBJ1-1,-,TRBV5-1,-,TGCGCCAGCAGCTTGAGCCAGTCCTACGACACTGAAGCTTTCTTT,CASSLSQSYDTEAFF
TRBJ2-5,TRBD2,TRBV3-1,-,TGTGCCAGCAGCCAGGGACTAGCGGGATTGGAGACCCAGTACTTC,CASSQGLAGLETQYF
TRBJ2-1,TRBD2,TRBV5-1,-,TGCGCCAGCAGCTTGAAGACCACGGGAGGCAATGAGCAGTTCTTC,CASSLKTTGGNEQFF
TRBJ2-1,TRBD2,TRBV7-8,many,TGTGCCAGCAGCTCCGGGACTAGTGATTACAATGAGCAGTTCTTC,CASSSGTSDYNEQFF
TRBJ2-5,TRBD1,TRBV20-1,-,TGCAGTGCTATAAAGGGACAGCCCCAAGAGACCCAGTACTTC,CSAIKGQPQETQYF
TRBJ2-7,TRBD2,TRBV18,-,TGTGCCAGCTCACACGGGACTAGCGGGCCCAGCTCCTACGAGCAGTACTTC,CASSHGTSGPSSYEQYF
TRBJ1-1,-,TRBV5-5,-,TGTGCCAGCAGTGCCACCTTTCGGAACACTGAAGCTTTCTTT,CASSATFRNTEAFF
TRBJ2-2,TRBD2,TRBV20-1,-,TGCAGTGCTAGAGATCGGGGGGAATGGGGGGCCGGGGAGCTGTTTTTT,CSARDRGEWGAGELFF
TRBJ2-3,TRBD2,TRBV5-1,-,TGCGCCAGCAGCTGGACTAGCGGGGTTCTGTCAGATACGCAGTATTTT,CASSWTSGVLSDTQYF
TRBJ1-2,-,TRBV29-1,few,TGCAGCGTTGTAACAGGGCTCCCTGGCTACACCTTC,CSVVTGLPGYTF
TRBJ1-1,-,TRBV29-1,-,TGCAGCGTTGCCTTACAGGACAGAACTGAAGCTTTCTTT,CSVALQDRTEAFF